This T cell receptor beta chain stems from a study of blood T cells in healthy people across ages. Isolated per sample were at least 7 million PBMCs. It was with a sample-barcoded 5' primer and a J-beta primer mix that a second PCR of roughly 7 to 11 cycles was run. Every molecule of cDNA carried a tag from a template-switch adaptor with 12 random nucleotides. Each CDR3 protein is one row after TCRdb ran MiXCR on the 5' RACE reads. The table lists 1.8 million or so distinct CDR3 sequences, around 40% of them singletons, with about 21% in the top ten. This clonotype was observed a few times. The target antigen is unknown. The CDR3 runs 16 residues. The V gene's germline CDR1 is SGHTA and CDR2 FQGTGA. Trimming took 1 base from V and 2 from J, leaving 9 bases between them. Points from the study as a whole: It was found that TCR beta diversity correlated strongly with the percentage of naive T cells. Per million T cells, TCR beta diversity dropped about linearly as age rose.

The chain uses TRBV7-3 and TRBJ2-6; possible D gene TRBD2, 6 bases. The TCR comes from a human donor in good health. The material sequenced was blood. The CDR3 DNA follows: TGTGCCAGCAGCTTAAAAGGGACTCCTGGGGCCAACGTCCTGACTTTC. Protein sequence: CASSLKGTPGANVLTF. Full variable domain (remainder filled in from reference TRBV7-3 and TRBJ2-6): GAGVSQTPSNKVTEKGKYVELRCDPISGHTALYWYRQSLGQGPEFLIYFQGTGAADDSGLPNDRFFAVRPEGSVSTLKIQRTERGDSAVYLCASSLKGTPGANVLTFGAGSRLTVL.